Listed below are T cell receptor beta chains from one sample, sequenced in a study of T cells in Graves' hyperthyroidism and ophthalmopathy. MiXCR was run by TCRdb on the multiplex PCR reads, yielding one entry per CDR3 protein. Of 25,000 to 30,000 distinct CDR3 sequences listed, 40% to 55% were seen once; the top ten hold about 9.3%. The sequenced sample was blood. The source is a woman under 40 with Graves' hyperthyroidism. Both conserved end residues are trimmed from each CDR3. Each record gives: CDR3 protein, V gene, clone size, J gene. Rows may omit the clone size; those that give it use once, few, many or a size class.

CDR3: ASSFYRNTEAF; V: TRBV12-3/TRBV12-4; size: many; J: TRBJ1-1
CDR3: SARGNPGVLYEQY; V: TRBV20-1; size: many; J: TRBJ2-7
CDR3: ASSLGGTQGYT; V: TRBV28; size: many; J: TRBJ1-2
CDR3: ASSHWTSGRGDTQY; V: TRBV14; size: .; J: TRBJ2-3
CDR3: ASSLLVYEQYFGPGTIY; V: TRBV7-2; size: .; J: TRBJ1-3
CDR3: ASSSRPDTEAF; V: TRBV5-5; size: many; J: TRBJ1-1
CDR3: SARGGGKETQY; V: TRBV20-1; size: many; J: TRBJ2-5
CDR3: ASSLGLAGYNEQF; V: TRBV11-3; size: many; J: TRBJ2-1
CDR3: ASSDILAGGDTQY; V: TRBV14; size: many; J: TRBJ2-3
CDR3: ASRPGSTGNTIY; V: TRBV7-9; size: .; J: TRBJ1-3
CDR3: SARSRGLAPYEQY; V: TRBV20-1; size: .; J: TRBJ2-7
CDR3: ASSFLAGEVAF; V: TRBV28; size: many; J: TRBJ2-1
CDR3: SARGAGNTIY; V: TRBV20-1; size: .; J: TRBJ1-3
CDR3: ASSLKWAPEQPQH; V: TRBV5-6; size: many; J: TRBJ1-5
CDR3: SASATGNIQY; V: TRBV20-1; size: many; J: TRBJ2-4
CDR3: ASSFRVGRGHYEQF; V: TRBV5-6; size: many; J: TRBJ2-1
CDR3: ASSLRVAKNIQY; V: TRBV28; size: few; J: TRBJ2-4
CDR3: ASARTTPVYTQY; V: TRBV5-1; size: many; J: TRBJ2-3
CDR3: ASTPHGGTDTQY; V: TRBV5-4; size: .; J: TRBJ2-3
CDR3: ASSSWTGGFTEAF; V: TRBV7-9; size: .; J: TRBJ1-1
CDR3: ASSPWDSRQETQY; V: TRBV19; size: medium-sized; J: TRBJ2-5
CDR3: ATINEQY; V: TRBV10-3; size: .; J: TRBJ2-7
CDR3: ASRTGRQETQY; V: TRBV6-6; size: many; J: TRBJ2-5
CDR3: ASSISAGGSGQEIQY; V: TRBV7-2; size: .; J: TRBJ2-5
CDR3: SAPTAYEQY; V: TRBV20-1; size: medium-sized; J: TRBJ2-7
CDR3: ASSFSDRGYEQY; V: TRBV27; size: many; J: TRBJ2-7
CDR3: ASSDGGQGRY; V: TRBV25-1; size: .; J: TRBJ2-5
CDR3: ATRGDSYEQY; V: TRBV19; size: medium-sized; J: TRBJ2-7
CDR3: ASISGGGARSSYGYT; V: TRBV19; size: many; J: TRBJ1-2
CDR3: AIVGNTIY; V: TRBV10-3; size: medium-sized; J: TRBJ1-3
CDR3: ASSQGGGYEQY; V: TRBV14; size: many; J: TRBJ2-7
CDR3: SAPLRGSGNERF; V: TRBV20-1; size: .; J: TRBJ2-1
CDR3: ASSLGSRPDTQY; V: TRBV5-4; size: many; J: TRBJ2-3
CDR3: ATEGAVSYEQY; V: TRBV10-3; size: medium-sized; J: TRBJ2-7
CDR3: SVEGWGSRRDSEAF; V: TRBV29-1; size: many; J: TRBJ1-1
CDR3: ASSYSWGMNTEAF; V: TRBV6-5; size: many; J: TRBJ1-1
CDR3: ASLEAFSTDTQY; V: TRBV7-9; size: once; J: TRBJ2-3
CDR3: ASSLQGTNSPLH; V: TRBV5-6; size: once; J: TRBJ1-6
CDR3: ASSEQPTGGEQF; V: TRBV9; size: medium-sized; J: TRBJ2-1